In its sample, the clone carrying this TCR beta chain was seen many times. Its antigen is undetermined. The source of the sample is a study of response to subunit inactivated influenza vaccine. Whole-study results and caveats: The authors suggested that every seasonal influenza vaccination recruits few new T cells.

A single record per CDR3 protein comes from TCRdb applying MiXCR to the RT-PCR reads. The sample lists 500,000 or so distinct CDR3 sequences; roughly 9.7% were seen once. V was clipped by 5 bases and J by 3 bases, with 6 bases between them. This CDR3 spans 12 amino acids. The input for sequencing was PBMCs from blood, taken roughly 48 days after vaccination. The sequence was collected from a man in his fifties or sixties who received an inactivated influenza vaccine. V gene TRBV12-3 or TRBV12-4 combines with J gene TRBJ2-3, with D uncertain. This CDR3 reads CASSQWTDTQYF. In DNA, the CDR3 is TGTGCCAGCAGTCAATGGACAGATACGCAGTATTTT.